These 23 T cell receptor beta chains were all obtained from the same sample, sequenced in a study of a mutant IDH1 vaccine in newly diagnosed glioma. TCRdb's copy holds only in-frame clones and misses some; the assay was immunoSEQ multiplex PCR. This table has 55,000 to 70,000 clones, approximately 89% appearing once. Indicated time point: week 11, during vaccination. The study gave 300 ug of mutant IDH1 20-mer peptide per vaccine dose, with topical imiquimod. No antigen has been assigned to these receptors. Sequenced material: PBMCs, taken from a glioma patient whose treatment included an IDH1 peptide vaccine. These receptors all stem from a man aged 35 to 55 with glioma.

This clone came up a few times. The chain recombines TRBV27 with TRBJ2-4; a weak D match, TRBD2 (7 bases). Germline V CDR1 and CDR2: MNHEY, SMNVEV (reference sequence). This CDR3 comprises 13 residues. Trimming shortened V by 2 bases and J by 11 bases, and 13 bases separated the two germline ends. In DNA form, the CDR3 reads TGTGCCAGCAGTTTAGCGGGGGCCAGTGTTCAGTACTTC. Translating it yields CASSLAGASVQYF.

The chain links TRBV4-2 to TRBJ2-7; TRBD2 aligns across 11 bases. Germline V lookup: CDR1 LGHNA, CDR2 YNFKEQ. V lost 2 bases and J lost 4; bases outside the gene matches: 13. The CDR3 loop spans 18 amino acids. CDR3 nucleotides: TGTGCCAGCAGCCAACCGAGCGGGGGGCTAGCGGGAGGTTACGAGCAGTACTTC. It codes for CASSQPSGGLAGGYEQYF.

The chain combines TRBV5-4 with TRBJ2-7, with D unresolved. Trimming removed 1 base at V and 1 base at J, with 9 bases between. The CDR3 is made up of 14 amino acids. The germline V gene encodes CDR1 SGHNT and CDR2 YYREEE (reference sequence). CDR3 region: CASSLRPGSYEQYV. CDR3 DNA: TGTGCCAGCAGCTTGCGCCCGGGTTCCTACGAGCAGTACGTC.

This sequence joins TRBV21-1 and TRBJ2-7; TRBD2 is taken as the D call from the table, unchecked against the DNA. TRBV21-1 is described as a pseudogene. The CDR3 spans 21 residues. In nucleotides, the CDR3 is TGTGCCAGCAGCAAAGGAGTCCCCCAGCGGGAGAAGTGCAGCGGAACCTACGAGCAGTACTTC. It is translated as CASSKGVPQREKCSGTYEQYF.

This rearrangement joins TRBV5-4 to TRBJ2-1, with D possibly called TRBD1 or TRBD2 (5 bases each). This CDR3 comprises 13 residues. In germline, CDR1 is SGHNT, CDR2 YYREEE (reference sequence). V was pared by 4 bases and J by 8 bases, with 13 bases between. This CDR3 is CASSLRVGDEQFF. CDR3 nucleotides: TGTGCCAGCAGCCTCAGGGTCGGGGATGAGCAGTTCTTC. The variable domain in full, completed from reference TRBV5-4 and TRBJ2-1, reads ETGVTQSPTHLIKTRGQQVTLRCSSQSGHNTVSWYQQALGQGPQFIFQYYREEENGRGNFPPRFSGLQFPNYSSELNVNALELDDSALYLCASSLRVGDEQFFGPGTRLTVL.

This clone was seen a single time. The rearrangement uses TRBV6-5 and TRBJ1-1; D call uncertain. Germline-derived CDR1 and CDR2 are MNHEY and SVGAGI. The CDR3 has 13 residues. Trimming removed 7 bases from V and 6 bases from J, with 15 bases in between. The chain's CDR3 is CASTPGRIPEAFF. The DNA of the CDR3 is TGTGCCAGCACCCCCGGGCGCATCCCTGAAGCTTTCTTT.

The chain is built from TRBV30 and TRBJ2-1; D not certain. V lost 0 bases to trimming and J lost 9 bases, with 6 bases between them. This CDR3 contains 11 residues. The V gene's germline CDR1 is GTSNPN and CDR2 SVGIG (reference sequence). CDR3 protein: CAWSVLAEQFF. DNA for the CDR3: TGTGCCTGGAGTGTATTGGCTGAGCAGTTCTTC.

The table lists this clone with a count of one. The rearrangement links TRBV21-1 to TRBJ2-3; whether TRBD1, the table's D call, matches the DNA was not checked. TRBV21-1 is deemed a pseudogene. This CDR3 region has 19 residues. CDR3 coding DNA: TGTGCCAGCAGCAAAGTTCTAAGTGGACAGGTAGCTAGCACAGATACGCAGTATTTT. Residues: CASSKVLSGQVASTDTQYF.

The rearrangement links TRBV4-1 to TRBJ1-2, with TRBD1 as a possible D gene (5 bases). Germline CDR1 MGHRA, CDR2 YSYEKL. Trimming removed 4 bases at V and 3 bases at J, with 15 bases between. The CDR3 loop spans 15 amino acids. Here the CDR3 DNA reads TGCGCCAGCAGCCCGGGGGATGGCGCGGACTATGGCTACACCTTC. As protein: CASSPGDGADYGYTF.

CDR3 sequence: CASSRTGIYAYEQYF. CDR3 in DNA: TGTGCCAGCAGCCGAACAGGGATTTATGCCTACGAGCAGTACTTC. The chain recombines TRBV9 with TRBJ2-5; D might be TRBD1 (6 bases). TRBJ2-7 matches the DNA end more closely, so the J call is doubtful. The germline CDR1 and CDR2 sequences are SGDLS and YYNGEE. This CDR3 contains 15 residues.

The rearrangement uses TRBV10-1 and TRBJ2-1; 12 bases map to TRBD2. V was pared by 0 bases and J by 8 bases, with 5 bases of the junction left unmatched. This CDR3 has 16 amino acids. CDR1 is WNHNN, CDR2 SYGVQD, per germline (reference sequence). CDR3 residues: CASSESRLAGDDEQFF. The CDR3 region has the DNA TGCGCCAGCAGTGAGTCGAGACTAGCGGGGGATGATGAGCAGTTCTTC.

This clone showed up just once. The chain uses TRBV11-2 and TRBJ2-2, with D possibly TRBD1 on 6 matching bases. Trimming left V 2 bases short and J 4 bases short, with 11 bases between. CDR1 SGHAT and CDR2 FQNNGV come from the germline V gene. The CDR3 length is 15 residues. The CDR3: CASSLYRAVTGELFF. For the CDR3, the DNA is TGTGCCAGCAGCTTATACAGGGCGGTCACCGGGGAGCTGTTTTTT.

This clone was seen more than once but under ten times. The V gene is TRBV5-1, the J gene TRBJ1-1, with D possibly matching TRBD1 (5 bases). Trimming took 6 bases from V and 3 from J, leaving 24 bases between them. In germline, CDR1 is SGHRS, CDR2 YFSETQ. This CDR3 contains 17 residues. CDR3 amino acids: CASTPGWGSLRDTEAFF. The DNA of the CDR3 is TGCGCCAGCACCCCCGGTTGGGGGAGCCTTCGGGACACTGAAGCTTTCTTT.

V usage is TRBV11-2 and J usage is TRBJ2-1; the match to TRBD1 covers 9 bases. The CDR3 contains 15 residues. V lost 1 base and J lost 9; bases outside the gene matches: 7. The germline V gene has CDR1 SGHAT and CDR2 FQNNGV. The CDR3: CASSLGTGGLGEQFF. CDR3 nucleotides: TGTGCCAGCAGCTTAGGTACAGGGGGCCTCGGTGAGCAGTTCTTC.

The chain combines TRBV27 with TRBJ1-6, with D unclear. CDR1 MNHEY and CDR2 SMNVEV come from the germline V gene (reference sequence). This CDR3 region has 14 residues. V was pared by 8 bases and J by 6 bases, with 14 bases between. In DNA, the CDR3 is TGTGCCAGCCAGCTTACAGTAGTTAATTCACCCCTCCACTTT. Its translation is CASQLTVVNSPLHF.

The chain links TRBV5-1 to TRBJ2-5; a possible D gene is TRBD1 (6 bases). V was shortened by 0 bases and J by 5 bases, with 11 bases between the two germline ends. Germline CDR1 SGHRS, CDR2 YFSETQ. The CDR3 is 14 residues long. Here the CDR3 DNA reads TGCGCCAGCAGCTTGGACAGGGTTGGGGAGACCCAGTACTTC. This sequence encodes CASSLDRVGETQYF.

This clone was counted a few times. CDR3 sequence (DNA): TGTGCCTGGGGACTAGCGGGTGCAGATACGCAGTATTTT. This translates into CAWGLAGADTQYF. The V call is TRBV30, the J call TRBJ2-3; 11 positions agree with TRBD2. CDR1 GTSNPN and CDR2 SVGIG come from the germline V gene (reference sequence). Trimming removed 5 bases from V and 4 bases from J; junction bases left unmatched: 2. This CDR3 comprises 13 residues.

The chain carries TRBV7-3 and TRBJ2-2; a weak D match, TRBD2 (5 bases). V was clipped by 2 bases and J by 6 bases, with 10 bases between them. The CDR3 has 14 residues. Germline lookup yields CDR1 SGHTA and CDR2 FQGTGA. CDR3 nucleotides: TGTGCCAGCAGCTTAGGTTTAGCGCCCGGGGAGCTGTTTTTT. Translating it yields CASSLGLAPGELFF.

This clone was detected only a few times. The V gene is TRBV5-4, the J gene TRBJ2-2; tentatively, D is TRBD2 (6 bases). The CDR3 length is 16 residues. CDR1 is SGHNT and CDR2 is YYREEE in the germline V gene (reference sequence). V gave up 0 bases and J gave up 1 base, with 10 bases separating them. The CDR3 coding sequence is TGTGCCAGCAGCTTGGGGCTAGCGAGGAACACCGGGGAGCTGTTTTTT. It is translated as CASSLGLARNTGELFF.

This clone was seen only once. The rearrangement joins TRBV28 to TRBJ2-3; no firm D call. Trimming removed 5 bases from V and 7 bases from J, with 16 bases in between. Per the germline V gene, CDR1 is MDHEN and CDR2 is SYDVKM. This CDR3 is 14 amino acids long. Here the CDR3 reads CASSLDPGRHTQYF. Here the CDR3 DNA reads TGTGCCAGCAGTCTGGACCCGGGCCGACATACGCAGTATTTT.

J is TRBJ2-2 and V is TRBV25-1; 12 nucleotides align to TRBD1. J gave up 8 bases and V 4 bases, and 8 bases lay outside the gene matches. The germline gives CDR1 MGHDK, CDR2 SYGVNS. The CDR3 consists of 16 residues. The CDR3 nucleotides are TGTGCCAGCAGTGGGACCCGGGACAGGGGGCCGGGGGAGCTGTTTTTT. Residues: CASSGTRDRGPGELFF.

This chain joins TRBV7-2 and TRBJ1-2; perhaps TRBD1 as D (5 bases). This CDR3 contains 15 residues. Trimming left V 5 bases short and J 8 bases short, with 21 bases between. Germline CDR1 SGHTA, CDR2 FQGNSA. Here the CDR3 reads CASSTSLGVSEGYTF. The CDR3 nucleotides read TGTGCCAGCAGCACCTCTCTAGGGGTCAGCGAAGGCTACACCTTC.

This CDR3 reads CASSGRTGKGYEQYF. DNA for the CDR3: TGTGCCAGCAGCGGGAGGACAGGGAAGGGATACGAGCAGTACTTC. This chain connects TRBV9 to TRBJ2-7; 8 bases are a match to TRBD1. The CDR3 runs to 15 residues. Germline lookup yields CDR1 SGDLS and CDR2 YYNGEE. Trimming cost V 3 bases and J 4 bases; bases outside gene matches: 9.